The table lists the clone carrying this T cell receptor (beta chain) with many counts. Using its own MiXCR run on the 5' RACE reads, TCRdb lists one record per CDR3 protein. The table records 400,000 or so distinct CDR3 sequences, roughly 27% of them present only once. This sample is part of a study of identical twins' blood T cells. Donors were six healthy women in three monozygous twin pairs. Looked up from germline, CDR1 is SQVTM and CDR2 is ANQGSEA. Trimming shortened V by 3 bases and J by 8 bases, and 5 bases separated the two germline ends. This CDR3 region has 10 residues. The rearrangement joins TRBV29-1 to TRBJ1-5, with D uncertain. This TCR was recovered from a woman aged 18 to 55 in good health. Input material: PBMCs. CDR3 region: CSVDPEPQHF. Here the CDR3 DNA reads TGCAGCGTTGACCCAGAGCCCCAGCATTTT.